This T cell receptor beta chain was obtained from a study of tumor and adjacent non-tumor tissue in lung cancer (dated by TCRdb to the late 2010s). Broadly, across the study: By cancer type, the cohort comprised 12 adenocarcinoma patients, 2 squamous cell carcinoma patients and 1 small cell lung cancer patient. The study compared bulk TCRbeta repertoires from lung tumor tissue and matched distant non-tumor lung tissue of about 15 lung cancer patients. Approximately 31 paired specimens, one tumor and one normal lung sample per patient, were profiled by TCRbeta CDR3 sequencing. In total, sequencing yielded under 150 million productive TCRbeta reads, which works out to an average of roughly 4.2 million reads per sample. Ages among the 15 or so patients ranged from about 30 to 85 years, there were around ten men and 5 women, and disease was at TNM stage I to III.

What the work shows at the level of the full study, not this receptor alone: Neither the sequencing platform nor unique molecular identifiers are mentioned in the methods. Because peripheral blood was not sequenced, the blood TCRbeta repertoires of the lung cancer patients in the study went unexamined. TCR diversity (inverse Simpson) was significantly higher in tumor than in normal lung tissue (roughly 390 vs 170, P = 0.0075, Mann-Whitney U test). The cohort had only around 15 patients, and the authors noted that larger samples and more detailed clinical data are needed. Younger patients had significantly higher TCR diversity, and higher tumor TCR diversity was associated with shorter overall and disease-free survival. A significantly larger cumulative share of the repertoire was made up by the top 100 clones in normal lung than in tumor tissue.

Bulk unsorted tissue served as the source for RNA extraction, and RNA quality was assessed using a NanoDrop ND-1000 and an Agilent 2100. The normal lung samples consisted of distant non-tumor tissue collected more than 3 cm from the tumor edge. Donors were newly diagnosed lung cancer patients admitted for thoracic surgery in China between August and November 2014, without prior chemotherapy. Patients who had received previous radiotherapy or chemotherapy, or who had another concurrent cancer, were excluded from the study. Surgical tissue pieces of about 1-2.2 cm3 were preserved in RNAlater solution and stored at -80 °C until use. With respect to this clonotype: The antigen it recognizes is unknown. One base away there is no much larger clone; base qualities are not given.

V lost 1 base and J lost 7 bases; the stretch between them is 14 bases long. The CDR3 runs 14 amino acids, cysteine and phenylalanine included. Left in the record is the CDR3 DNA by itself, 42 bases read in frame from the first base. CDR1 and CDR2 (DFQATT, SNEGSKA) derive from the germline V gene (reference sequence). Receptor libraries were prepared by multiplex PCR. Sequenced on an Illumina HiSeq 2500. TCRbeta libraries were constructed through three rounds of nested PCR with primers (Table S4) according to protocols modified from ARM-PCR. Before sequencing, PCR products of 200-500 bp were cut from the gel and purified using the QIAquick gel extraction kit. The authors' analysis ran thus. Reads were cleaned using Trimmomatic, were merged into complete CDR3 sequences using FLASH, and were assigned to V(D)J germline segments using MiTCR. Clonal diversity was computed as the inverse Simpson's index with VDJtools. A read counted as productive if the sequence was in-frame and lacked a premature stop codon. TCRdb reprocessing: public reads trimmed at Q25 with fastp, clones called with MiXCR, in-frame beta chains kept. Each entry is one CDR3 protein sequence, shown with its most common DNA and genes. TCRdb's processing, not the authors' own work, is the source of the V and J calls. This sample gives around 75,000 distinct CDR3 sequences in total; around 65% of them show up just once. The ten largest make up roughly 25% of the sample.

Material: distant non-tumor lung tissue. The chain links TRBV20-1 with TRBJ2-1, with an unclear D gene assignment. This TCR was recovered from a woman aged 50 to 65 with non-small cell lung cancer. The CDR3 loop reads CSARGRPNHNEQFF. The bases read TGCAGTGCTAGAGGTAGGCCAAACCATAATGAGCAGTTCTTC.